Listed below are T cell receptor beta chains from one sample, sequenced in a study of metastatic and nonmetastatic thyroid tumors. TCRdb recomputed clones from the PCR reads via MiXCR. The data contain 46,000 or so clones, about 15% of them seen just once; the ten biggest clones take up about 20%. Sequencing was performed on blood. Receptor source: a female donor with papillary thyroid cancer or a benign thyroid nodule (not recorded which). Some clones in this sample may be carry-over from other donors' samples. CDR3s include the opening cysteine and the closing phenylalanine or tryptophan. A D gene is named only where the DNA matches it firmly. A row's size may be missing; if present it is once, few, many or a size class.

d_gene,v_gene,j_gene,abundance,CDR3nt,CDR3aa
-,TRBV19,TRBJ2-5,few,TGTGCCAGTAGTGTGGGCCTAGCGGAGACCCAGTACTTC,CASSVGLAETQYF
TRBD1,TRBV12-3/TRBV12-4,TRBJ1-3,few,TGTGCCAGCAGTAGGGACAGAGGGACTAGCTCTGGAAACACCATATATTTT,CASSRDRGTSSGNTIYF
TRBD1,TRBV20-1,TRBJ2-7,-,TGCAGTGCTAGGACAGGGTCAGCCTACGAGCAGTACTTC,CSARTGSAYEQYF
TRBD1,TRBV19,TRBJ1-1,-,TGTGCCAGCAGCAGGACAGGGGGCCTTACTGAAGCTTTCTTT,CASSRTGGLTEAFF
-,TRBV20-1,TRBJ2-1,few,TGCAGTGCTGCGGACAGTGTCGGGGATGAGCAGTTCTTC,CSAADSVGDEQFF
TRBD1,TRBV19,TRBJ2-7,many,TGTGCCAGTAGTACCTTTGGACAGGGGGCCCTCTCCTACGAGCAGTACTTC,CASSTFGQGALSYEQYF
-,TRBV3-1,TRBJ1-1,many,TGTGCCAGCAGCCAGCGGAGGGGGACTGAAGCTTTCTTT,CASSQRRGTEAFF
TRBD2,TRBV12-3/TRBV12-4,TRBJ2-7,many,TGTGCCAGCAGTTTGGGGACTAGCGGACCTTACGAGCAGTACTTC,CASSLGTSGPYEQYF
-,TRBV7-2,TRBJ1-2,many,TGTGCCAGCAGCTCCCTTACGGCGGGGAACTATGGCTACACCTTC,CASSSLTAGNYGYTF
-,TRBV30,TRBJ1-5,many,TGTGCCTGGAGTGGGGCGCTTTTTCAGCCCCAGCATTTT,CAWSGALFQPQHF
-,TRBV3-1,TRBJ1-3,many,TGTGCCAGCAGCCAAGACGGGTTCTCTGGAAACACCATATATTTT,CASSQDGFSGNTIYF
TRBD2,TRBV5-1,TRBJ2-1,-,TGCTCCAGCAGCCTAGGGACTACCAATGAGCAGTTCTTC,CSSSLGTTNEQFF
-,TRBV6-6,TRBJ1-2,few,TGTGCCAGCAGTTACTCGCCATGGTCCGAGGGTGGCTACACATTC,CASSYSPWSEGGYTF
-,TRBV12-3/TRBV12-4,TRBJ2-5,once,TGTGCCCGCAGTTTAAGGGGGAGAGAGACCCAGTACTTC,CARSLRGRETQYF
-,TRBV10-3,TRBJ1-6,many,TGTGCCATCAGTGAGTCCGGCAATTCACCCCTCCACTTT,CAISESGNSPLHF
-,TRBV25-1,TRBJ2-2,few,TGTGCCAGCGGTAGAGGGAACACCGGGGAGCTGTTTTTT,CASGRGNTGELFF
-,TRBV19,TRBJ1-5,many,TGTGCCAGTAGTTTGGGGGCCTGGATCAATCAGCCCCAGCATTTT,CASSLGAWINQPQHF
-,TRBV20-1,TRBJ2-3,many,TGCAGTGCCCGAAAGGAAGATACGCAGTATTTT,CSARKEDTQYF
-,TRBV28,TRBJ1-2,-,TGTGCAAGCACCGACACCGCTGGATATGTCTACACCTTC,CASTDTAGYVYTF
-,TRBV11-2,TRBJ2-3,-,TGTGCCAGCAGTCCTACCGGGAGCACAGATACGCAGTATTTT,CASSPTGSTDTQYF
-,TRBV25-1,TRBJ2-1,many,TGTGCCAGCAGCCTCACTTACAATGAGCAGTTCTTC,CASSLTYNEQFF
-,TRBV18,TRBJ1-6,few,TGTGCCAGCTCACCAAAGGCCCAGCTTGATAATTCACCCCTCCACTTT,CASSPKAQLDNSPLHF
-,TRBV28,TRBJ1-4,many,TGTGCCAGCAGTGATACTTGGGAAGGTGGGGAAAAACTGTTTTTT,CASSDTWEGGEKLFF
TRBD1,TRBV5-1,TRBJ1-2,many,TGCGCCAGCAGTCCAACCGGGACAGGGGACGGCTACACCTTC,CASSPTGTGDGYTF
TRBD2,TRBV19,TRBJ2-1,many,TGTGCCAGTAGTTCCTCCGGGACTAGCGGGTCGTATGAGCAGTTCTTC,CASSSSGTSGSYEQFF
-,TRBV20-1,TRBJ2-1,-,TGCAGTGCTGAGCCTTCCGTGACTAACCGAATAAAGCAGTTCTTC,CSAEPSVTNRIKQFF
-,TRBV4-1,TRBJ1-1,many,TGCGCCAGCAGCCAAGAATTGTGGGGGAACACTGAAGCTTTCTTT,CASSQELWGNTEAFF
-,TRBV19,TRBJ1-1,many,TGTGCCAGTAGTAATGGACAGTCAACTGAAGCTTTCTTT,CASSNGQSTEAFF
TRBD1,TRBV28,TRBJ1-3,-,TGTGCCAGCAGCCCGGGGACAGCTGGAAACACCATATATTTT,CASSPGTAGNTIYF
TRBD1,TRBV7-2,TRBJ1-4,-,TGTGCCAGCAGCTTAGCGGAGTTACAGGGGGGACTGTTTTTT,CASSLAELQGGLFF
TRBD1,TRBV27,TRBJ2-7,few,TGTGCCAGCAGTATCGGACAGGCTGGGTACGAGCAGTACTTC,CASSIGQAGYEQYF
-,TRBV14,TRBJ2-1,many,TGTGCCAGCAGCCAAGGTTTCCTCAATGAGCAGTTCTTC,CASSQGFLNEQFF
-,TRBV2,TRBJ1-2,few,TGTGCCAGCAGTGAAGCGGAGGAAAACTACTGCTACACCTTC,CASSEAEENYCYTF
-,TRBV6-1,TRBJ2-5,many,TGTGCCAGCAGTGAAGGTGACCGTAACCAAGAGACCCAGTACTTC,CASSEGDRNQETQYF
TRBD2,TRBV2,TRBJ2-1,many,TGTGCCAGCATCAAGCGGGAGGCCTACAATGAGCAGTTCTTC,CASIKREAYNEQFF
TRBD1,TRBV5-1,TRBJ1-4,-,TGCGCCAGCAGCCCCGGACAGGGAGGAGAAAAACTGTTTTTT,CASSPGQGGEKLFF
-,TRBV25-1,TRBJ1-1,-,TGTTCCAGCAGTGAATCTGTGTCCAAAGGTCGGGGCACTGAAGCTTTCTTT,CSSSESVSKGRGTEAFF
-,TRBV5-1,TRBJ2-5,many,TGCGCCAGCAGCTTACAGGGATCGGAGACCCAGTACTTC,CASSLQGSETQYF
TRBD1,TRBV3-1,TRBJ1-5,many,TGTGCCAGCAGCCAGGGAATAAACAGGGGAAATCAGCCCCAGCATTTT,CASSQGINRGNQPQHF
TRBD2,TRBV10-1,TRBJ2-1,few,TGCGCCAGCAGTGAGGGGACTAGGATAAATGAGCAGTTCTTC,CASSEGTRINEQFF
TRBD1,TRBV6-1,TRBJ1-1,few,TGTGCCAGCCGTCCCGGGACAGGGAACCCGAACACTGAAGCTTTCTTT,CASRPGTGNPNTEAFF
-,TRBV7-6,TRBJ1-1,many,TGTGCCAGCAGCTTAAGGCTGAACACTGAAGCTTTCTTT,CASSLRLNTEAFF
TRBD2,TRBV6-1,TRBJ2-3,medium-sized,TGTGCCAGCAGTGATGGTGCGGGAGACACAGATACGCAGTATTTT,CASSDGAGDTDTQYF
TRBD1,TRBV5-1,TRBJ1-1,many,TGCGCCAGCAGCCGCCTCACGACAGGGGGCGGGAACACTGAAGCTTTCTTT,CASSRLTTGGGNTEAFF
TRBD2,TRBV3-1,TRBJ2-3,few,TGTGCCAGCAGCCAAGACCCGCGGGAGACAGATACGCAGTATTTT,CASSQDPRETDTQYF
-,TRBV6-1,TRBJ1-1,-,TGTGCCAGCAGCAGGTACCTGGGGGGCCCTGAAGCTTTCTTT,CASSRYLGGPEAFF
-,TRBV5-1,TRBJ2-2,-,TGCGCCAGCAGCTTGGGGGTGACTAGCACCGGGGAGCTGTTTTTT,CASSLGVTSTGELFF
-,TRBV15,TRBJ1-3,many,TGTGCCACCAGCAGAGACAGGGATGGAAACACCATATATTTT,CATSRDRDGNTIYF
-,TRBV19,TRBJ2-2,few,TGTGCCAGTAGGACTGGGGGGAACACCGGGGAGCTGTTTTTT,CASRTGGNTGELFF
-,TRBV6-1,TRBJ2-3,-,TGTGCCAGCGGCTATAGCAGAACTAGCACAGATACGCAGTATTTT,CASGYSRTSTDTQYF
-,TRBV6-5,TRBJ2-7,few,TGTGCCAGCAGTTACCCAAAGGTGCTGGAGGGATCCTACGAGCAGTACTTC,CASSYPKVLEGSYEQYF
TRBD1,TRBV7-2,TRBJ1-6,-,TGTGCCAGCAGCTTAGCCCAAGACAGGGGAGACTCCTATAATTCACCCCTCCACTTT,CASSLAQDRGDSYNSPLHF
-,TRBV5-1,TRBJ2-1,-,TGCGCCAGCGTTACAGGAACGGGGAGAAGTGAGCAGTTCTTC,CASVTGTGRSEQFF
-,TRBV6-1,TRBJ2-2,few,TGTGCCAGTGCACTACAGGTTAACACAGAGGAGCTGTTTTTT,CASALQVNTEELFF
-,TRBV9,TRBJ2-2,-,TGTGCCAGCAGCGATGAGGACAGCATCAACACCGGGGAGCTGTTTTTT,CASSDEDSINTGELFF
-,TRBV28,TRBJ2-5,many,TGTGCCAGCAGCCCTCCTAGCGTCGAGACCCAGTACTTC,CASSPPSVETQYF
TRBD2,TRBV4-2,TRBJ2-3,many,TGTGCCAGCAGCCAGCAACTAGCGGGACTAACAGATACGCAGTATTTT,CASSQQLAGLTDTQYF